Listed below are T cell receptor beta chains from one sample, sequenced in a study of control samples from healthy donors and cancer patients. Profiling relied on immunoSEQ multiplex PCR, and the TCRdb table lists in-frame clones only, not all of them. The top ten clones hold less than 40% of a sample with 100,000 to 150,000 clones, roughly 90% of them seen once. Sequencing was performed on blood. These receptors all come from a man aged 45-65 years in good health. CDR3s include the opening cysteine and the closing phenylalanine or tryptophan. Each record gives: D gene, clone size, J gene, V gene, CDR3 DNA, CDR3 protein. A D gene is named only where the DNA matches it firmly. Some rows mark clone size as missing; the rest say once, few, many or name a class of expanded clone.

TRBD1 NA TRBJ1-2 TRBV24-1 TGTGCCACCAGTGATTACGGACAGGGGAACTATGGCTACACCTTC CATSDYGQGNYGYTF
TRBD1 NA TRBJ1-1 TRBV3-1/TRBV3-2 TGTGCCAGCACCCGACAGGGAGGGGGCACTGAAGCTTTCTTT CASTRQGGGTEAFF
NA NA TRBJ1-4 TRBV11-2 TGTGCCAGCAGCTTAAGCGGATTTAATGAAAAACTGTTTTTT CASSLSGFNEKLFF
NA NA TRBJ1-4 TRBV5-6 TGTGCCAGCAGCTCCTGGGACCCCCTTTTGACTAATGAAAAACTGTTTTTT CASSSWDPLLTNEKLFF
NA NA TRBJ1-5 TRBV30 TGTGCCTGGAGTGGAGGGGACGGTGATCAGCCCCAGCATTTT CAWSGGDGDQPQHF
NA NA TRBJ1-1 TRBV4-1 TGCGCCAGCAGCCAAGGCCGCAGAATGAACACTGAAGCTTTCTTT CASSQGRRMNTEAFF
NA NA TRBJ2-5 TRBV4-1 TGCGCCAGCAGCCACCCTAGGCCCCGACGAGCGCGGCCTCCACAGATCGCAGAGACCCAGTACTTC CASSHPRPRRARPPQIAETQYF
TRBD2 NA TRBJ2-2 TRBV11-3 TGTGCCAGCAGCTTGCGACTAGCGGGTAACACCGGGGAGCTGTTTTTT CASSLRLAGNTGELFF
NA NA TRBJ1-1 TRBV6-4 TGTGCCAGCAGTTTGGCGGGAGACACTGAAGCTTTCTTT CASSLAGDTEAFF
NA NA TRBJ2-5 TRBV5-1 TGCGCCAGCAGCTCCCAAAGACAACAGGGCCGGGAGACCCAGTACTTC CASSSQRQQGRETQYF
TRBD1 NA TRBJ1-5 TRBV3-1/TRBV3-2 TGTGCCAGCAGCCAAGCAGGGGGAGAACAGCCCCAGCATTTT CASSQAGGEQPQHF
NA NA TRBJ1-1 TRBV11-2 TGTGCCAGCAGCTTAGAAGGGGCCTTGAACACTGAAGCTTTCTTT CASSLEGALNTEAFF
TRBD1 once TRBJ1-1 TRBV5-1 TGCGCCAGCAGCTTGACAGGGGGCCCCTACATCACTGAAGCTTTCTTT CASSLTGGPYITEAFF
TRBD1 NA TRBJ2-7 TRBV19 TGTGCCAGTAGTTCGGGACAGACATACTACGAGCAGTACTTC CASSSGQTYYEQYF
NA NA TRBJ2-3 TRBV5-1 TGCGCCAGCAGCCGATTAGGGGTTTCAGATACGCAGTATTTT CASSRLGVSDTQYF
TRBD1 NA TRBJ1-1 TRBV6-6 TGTGCCAGCAGCAGGGGACAGATGAACACTGAAGCTTTCTTT CASSRGQMNTEAFF
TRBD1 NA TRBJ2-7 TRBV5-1 TGCGCCAGCAGCCGGTGGACAGGGGGCGGCTACGAGCAGTACTTC CASSRWTGGGYEQYF
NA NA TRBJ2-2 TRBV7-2 TGTGCCAGCAGCTCCCCGGGACTCCCGGGGCACACCGGGGAGCTGTTTTTT CASSSPGLPGHTGELFF
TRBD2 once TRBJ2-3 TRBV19 TGTGCCAGTAGTATAGGAGCGGGGGGTAGAGATACGCAGTATTTT CASSIGAGGRDTQYF
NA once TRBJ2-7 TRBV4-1 TGCGCCAGCAGCCAAGAATCCGGGGGCGAGCAGTACTTC CASSQESGGEQYF
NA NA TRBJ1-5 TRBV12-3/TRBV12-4 TGTGCCAGCAGCGGCGGCAGCAATCAGCCCCAGCATTTT CASSGGSNQPQHF
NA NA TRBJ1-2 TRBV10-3 TGTGCCATCACCACCCCTGGGTATGGCTACACCTTC CAITTPGYGYTF
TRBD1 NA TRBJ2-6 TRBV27 TGTGCCAGCAGCCTAGCGGGACAGGGGGCTCCGGCTGGGGCCAACGTCCTGACTTTC CASSLAGQGAPAGANVLTF
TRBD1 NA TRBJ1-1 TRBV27 TGTGCCAGCAGGACAGGGAGGATTATGAACACTGAAGCTTTCTTT CASRTGRIMNTEAFF
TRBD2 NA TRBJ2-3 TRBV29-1 TGCAGCGTTGAGACTAGCGGGTATGTTGGAGATACGCAGTATTTT CSVETSGYVGDTQYF
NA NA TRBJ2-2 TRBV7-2 TGTGCCAGCAGCTTCCGGGGCAGCACCGGGGAGCTGTTTTTT CASSFRGSTGELFF
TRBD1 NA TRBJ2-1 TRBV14 TGTGCCAGCAGCTGGGACAGCCTAGGGGAGCAGTTCTTC CASSWDSLGEQFF